The 13 T cell receptor beta chains given below trace back to one sample, sequenced in a study of T cell responses to AZD1222 COVID-19 vaccine. Libraries were prepared by immunoSEQ multiplex PCR; TCRdb keeps only in-frame clonotypes and omits some of them. Here the sample spans 84,000 or so clones, 80% to 90% being singletons. This specimen was peripheral blood, taken on day 0 of AZD1222 vaccination. The receptors were sampled from an adult in good health.

The chain has TRBV11-2 and TRBJ1-2; D gene uncertain. The CDR3 is 13 amino acids. Germline assignment: CDR1 SGHAT and CDR2 FQNNGV. Trimming pared 3 bases from V and 5 bases from J, leaving 10 bases between. The CDR3: CASSFRREYGYTF. The CDR3 DNA is TGTGCCAGCAGCTTCCGACGGGAGTATGGCTACACCTTC.

The chain has TRBV7-2 and TRBJ2-7, with 9 bases matching TRBD1. The CDR3 is made up of 15 amino acids. Trimming removed 5 bases from V and 3 bases from J; junction bases left unmatched: 8. The germline V gene encodes CDR1 SGHTA and CDR2 FQGNSA. The CDR3 sequence is CASSIQGASNYEQYF. The CDR3 DNA reads as TGTGCCAGCAGCATACAGGGGGCGTCCAACTACGAGCAGTACTTC.

The gene calls are TRBV7-9 and TRBJ2-6, with 14 bases fitting TRBD2. CDR1 and CDR2 (germline): SEHNR, FQNEAQ (reference sequence). The CDR3 consists of 15 residues. With 5 bases clipped from V and 12 bases from J, the junction kept 6 bases outside the gene matches. CDR3: CASSPPGLAGAVLTF. The CDR3 DNA sequence: TGTGCCAGCAGCCCACCGGGACTAGCGGGAGCCGTCCTGACTTTC. Variable domain in full (rest from reference TRBV7-9 and TRBJ2-6): DTGVSQNPRHKITKRGQNVTFRCDPISEHNRLYWYRQTLGQGPEFLTYFQNEAQLEKSRLLSDRFSAERPKGSFSTLEIQRTEQGDSAMYLCASSPPGLAGAVLTFGAGSRLTVL.

The chain has TRBV15 and TRBJ2-7, with D tentatively TRBD1 (6 bases). This CDR3 has 14 amino acids. Trimming removed 0 bases from V and 4 bases from J, with 10 bases in between. Germline V CDR1 and CDR2: LNHNV, YYDKDF (reference sequence). The CDR3 region has the DNA TGTGCCACCAGCAGAGATCAAGGACAGTACGAGCAGTACTTC. It is translated as CATSRDQGQYEQYF.

The J gene is TRBJ2-5, the V gene TRBV7-2; 11 nucleotides align to TRBD2. The CDR3 runs to 14 residues. Per the germline V gene, CDR1 is SGHTA and CDR2 is FQGNSA. V was clipped by 3 bases and J by 4 bases; unmatched bases: 1. The CDR3 DNA follows: TGTGCCAGCAGCTTTAGCGGGAGGGCAGAGACCCAGTACTTC. This translates into CASSFSGRAETQYF.

The chain uses TRBV15 and TRBJ1-6; D gene unclear. Germline V gene lookup returns CDR1 LNHNV and CDR2 YYDKDF (reference sequence). Trimming shortened V by 1 base and J by 8 bases, and 24 bases separated the two germline ends. This CDR3 is built from 19 residues. This CDR3 is CATSRVLSLGGVKDSPLHF. CDR3 sequence (DNA): TGTGCCACCAGCAGAGTTTTGAGTTTGGGCGGGGTAAAGGATTCACCCCTCCACTTT.

V is TRBV28 and J is TRBJ2-5; D gene ambiguous. CDR1 and CDR2 (germline): MDHEN, SYDVKM. The length of the CDR3 is 12 residues. V dropped 5 bases and J dropped 5 bases, with 9 bases sitting between them. The chain's CDR3 is CASSERRETQYF. The DNA of the CDR3 is TGTGCCAGCAGTGAACGACGGGAGACCCAGTACTTC.

This chain connects TRBV28 to TRBJ2-7, with 8 bases identical to TRBD2. V shed 5 bases and J 3 bases; nucleotides not matched to a gene: 6. The CDR3 sequence is 14 residues long. CDR1 is MDHEN, CDR2 SYDVKM, per germline. The CDR3 DNA sequence: TGTGCCAGCAGTCCCGGGGGGGTGGACTACGAGCAGTACTTC. Translating it yields CASSPGGVDYEQYF. The variable domain in full, completed from reference TRBV28 and TRBJ2-7, reads DVKVTQSSRYLVKRTGEKVFLECVQDMDHENMFWYRQDPGLGLRLIYFSYDVKMKEKGDIPEGYSVSREKKERFSLILESASTNQTSMYLCASSPGGVDYEQYFGPGTRLTVT.

The chain couples TRBV6-6 to TRBJ1-6; 10 bases match TRBD1. Germline lookup yields CDR1 MNHNY and CDR2 SVGAGI (reference sequence). Losses at the gene ends were 5 bases for V and 7 bases for J; bases not matched to a gene: 11. CDR3 size: 17 residues. The CDR3 sequence: CASSQYGGTGDNSPLHF. The CDR3 DNA reads as TGTGCCAGCAGTCAGTACGGAGGGACAGGGGACAATTCACCCCTCCACTTT.

This clone was observed a single time. In DNA, the CDR3 is TGTGCCAGCAGCTTGGATTGGGGGGACTCATCTAATGAGCAGTTCTTC. Its protein is CASSLDWGDSSNEQFF. The rearrangement links TRBV5-8 to TRBJ2-1; a weak D match, TRBD2 (6 bases). V was cut by 0 bases and J by 7 bases, with 17 bases left in between. This CDR3 has 16 amino acids. CDR1 and CDR2 (germline): SGHTS, YDEGEE.

This clone has only one observation. The rearrangement links TRBV3-1 (or the pseudogene TRBV3-2) to TRBJ2-1; TRBD2 might be the D (6 bases). CDR1 and CDR2 (germline): LGHDT, YNNKEL (reference sequence). V was trimmed by 0 bases and J by 6 bases, leaving 12 bases between them. The CDR3 runs 15 residues. In DNA form, the CDR3 reads TGTGCCAGCAGCCAAGAAGCCCTAGCGACCAATGAGCAGTTCTTC. Its protein is CASSQEALATNEQFF.

The chain combines TRBV4-1 with TRBJ2-1; a weak D match, TRBD2 (6 bases). Germline V gene sequence: CDR1 MGHRA, CDR2 YSYEKL. CDR3 length equals 15 residues. V lost 3 bases and J 5 bases, leaving 14 bases between the germline ends. The CDR3 loop reads CASSHSGLYNNEQFF. CDR3 sequence (DNA): TGCGCCAGCAGCCACTCGGGACTGTACAACAATGAGCAGTTCTTC.

V gene TRBV5-1 combines with J gene TRBJ2-2; D tentatively fits TRBD1 or TRBD2 (6 bases each). Trimming took off 7 bases at V and 3 bases at J, with 16 bases between the two ends. The CDR3 is 15 residues long. The germline V gene has CDR1 SGHRS and CDR2 YFSETQ. CDR3 coding DNA: TGCGCCAGCGCCCTGGGGGGCTCTTACACCGGGGAGCTGTTTTTT. This gives the protein CASALGGSYTGELFF.